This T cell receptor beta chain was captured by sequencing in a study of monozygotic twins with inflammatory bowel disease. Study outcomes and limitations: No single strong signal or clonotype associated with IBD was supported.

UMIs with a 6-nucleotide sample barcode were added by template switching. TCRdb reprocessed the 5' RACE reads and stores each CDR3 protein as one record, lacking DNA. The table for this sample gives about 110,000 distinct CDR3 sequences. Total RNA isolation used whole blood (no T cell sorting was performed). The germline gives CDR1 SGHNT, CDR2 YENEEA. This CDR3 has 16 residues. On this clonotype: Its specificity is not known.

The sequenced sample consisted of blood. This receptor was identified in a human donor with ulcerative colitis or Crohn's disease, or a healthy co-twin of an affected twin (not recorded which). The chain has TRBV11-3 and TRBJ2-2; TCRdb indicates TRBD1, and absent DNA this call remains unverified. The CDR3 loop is CASSLDGTPNTGELFF.